This T cell receptor beta chain was sequenced for a study of blood T cell repertoires in COVID-19. Original processing notes: Amplified reference gene primers provided the basis for estimating nucleated cell counts. Profiling relied on immunoSEQ multiplex PCR, and the TCRdb table lists in-frame clones only, not all of them. The V and J calls and the clone size are those of that table, but D and trimming were determined from the DNA. The sample has approximately 120,000 clones, about 79% seen once. V lost 8 bases, J lost 4 bases, and 1 base stayed unmatched. This CDR3 has 11 residues. CDR1 is SQVTM, CDR2 ANQGSEA, per germline.

The specimen sequenced was peripheral blood. The TCR was taken from a woman aged 80 or over with active or convalescent COVID-19. This sequence joins TRBV29-1 and TRBJ2-2; 7 positions match TRBD1. The CDR3 DNA sequence: TGCAGCTACAGGGGCACCGGGGAGCTGTTTTTT. Its translation: CSYRGTGELFF.